This TCR beta chain was retrieved from a study of blood T cells in healthy people across ages. Whole-study context: Using template switching, researchers captured about one barcoded beta molecule for each two T cells.

The second PCR ran roughly 7 to 11 cycles with a sample-barcoded 5' primer and J-beta primers. Every cDNA was tagged by a template-switch adaptor with 12 random nucleotides. From the 5' RACE reads, TCRdb called clonotypes with MiXCR, one entry per CDR3 protein. The sample lists fewer than 1.5 million distinct CDR3 sequences, 42% occurring once. This clonotype was recorded a few times. What it recognizes is unknown. Trimming shortened V by 2 bases and J by 8 bases, and 9 bases separated the two germline ends. There are 12 residues in the CDR3. Germline V gene sequence: CDR1 MNHNS, CDR2 SASEGT. General study results and limits: While age rose, TCR beta diversity per million T cells dropped in a roughly linear way. Strong correlation linked observed beta diversity and percent naive T cells.

This clonotype originated in a woman aged 18-29 years in good health. The sample taken for sequencing was blood. The chain is built from TRBV6-1 and TRBJ1-1; D is unresolved. CDR3 region: CASSEQEWEAFF. The CDR3 DNA reads as TGTGCCAGCAGTGAACAGGAGTGGGAAGCTTTCTTT.